These T cell receptor beta chains were read from a single sample in a study of T cell repertoires in cytomegalovirus infection. TCRdb reanalysed the reads using MiXCR and keeps one entry per CDR3 protein. The top ten clones hold roughly an eighth of a sample with approximately 990,000 distinct CDR3 sequences, 30% to 40% of them seen once. These receptors' targets are unknown. Sequenced material: cultured CD8+ T cells from PBMCs, taken from culture after CMV antigen stimulation. All receptors derive from a human donor in good health (CMV status not recorded). Some clones in this sample may be carry-over from other donors' samples. CDR3s include the opening cysteine and the closing phenylalanine or tryptophan. The D gene is left open where the match is weak. A row's size may be missing; if present it is once, few, many or a size class.

TRBJ1-1	TRBV7-6	NA	NA	CASSKGGSEAFF	TGTGCCAGCAGCAAAGGGGGTTCTGAAGCTTTCTTT
TRBJ1-1	TRBV28	NA	few	CASSFRGAVSNTEAFF	TGTGCCAGCAGTTTCCGCGGGGCAGTATCGAACACTGAAGCTTTCTTT
TRBJ2-2	TRBV12-3/TRBV12-4	TRBD2	few	CASTFLLAGGTGELFF	TGTGCCAGCACCTTCCTCCTGGCGGGGGGGACCGGGGAGCTGTTTTTT
TRBJ2-3	TRBV7-2	TRBD2	many	CASSFIAGGGTDTQYF	TGTGCCAGCAGCTTTATAGCGGGGGGCGGGACAGATACGCAGTATTTT
TRBJ2-7	TRBV4-2	TRBD2	many	CASSELAGGSYEQYF	TGTGCCAGCAGTGAACTAGCGGGGGGATCCTACGAGCAGTACTTC
TRBJ1-2	TRBV7-9	NA	NA	CASSPSGRVGYTF	TGTGCCAGCAGCCCGTCAGGGAGGGTTGGCTACACCTTC
TRBJ2-1	TRBV5-6	TRBD1	few	CASSPDRVRYNEQFF	TGTGCCAGCAGCCCGGACAGGGTGCGTTACAATGAGCAGTTCTTC
TRBJ2-2	TRBV9	NA	few	CASSVRTANTGELFF	TGTGCCAGCAGCGTAAGGACTGCGAACACCGGGGAGCTGTTTTTT
TRBJ2-3	TRBV5-1	NA	NA	CASRGSGTDTQYF	TGCGCCAGCAGGGGCAGTGGAACAGATACGCAGTATTTT
TRBJ1-5	TRBV28	NA	NA	CASTLAGNQPQHF	TGTGCCAGCACCCTCGCGGGCAATCAGCCCCAGCATTTT
TRBJ1-1	TRBV10-3	NA	few	CAIALMDWDTEAFF	TGTGCCATCGCCTTGATGGATTGGGACACTGAAGCTTTCTTT
TRBJ2-6	TRBV28	NA	many	CASREHGRLGSGANVLTF	TGTGCCAGCAGGGAACACGGCAGGCTGGGCTCTGGGGCCAACGTCCTGACTTTC
TRBJ1-2	TRBV4-1	TRBD1	NA	CASSLLRDSNYGYTF	TGCGCCAGCAGCCTACTCCGGGACAGCAACTATGGCTACACCTTC
TRBJ2-1	TRBV4-1	TRBD1	few	CASSRSGTDYNEQFF	TGCGCCAGCAGCCGATCCGGGACAGACTACAATGAGCAGTTCTTC
TRBJ2-2	TRBV9	NA	NA	CASSPIQGNTGELFF	TGTGCCAGCAGCCCCATACAGGGAAACACCGGGGAGCTGTTTTTT
TRBJ1-1	TRBV29-1	NA	NA	CSGHRIGNTEAFF	TGCAGCGGGCACAGGATAGGGAACACTGAAGCTTTCTTT
TRBJ2-3	TRBV19	NA	NA	CASSMEGTRTDTQYF	TGTGCCAGTAGTATGGAGGGGACTCGCACAGATACGCAGTATTTT
TRBJ2-5	TRBV27	NA	NA	CASSLGHMETQYF	TGTGCCAGCAGTCTTGGACATATGGAGACCCAGTACTTC
TRBJ2-2	TRBV25-1	NA	NA	CASSEYLPGEHTGELFF	TGTGCCAGCAGTGAATATCTCCCCGGGGAGCACACCGGGGAGCTGTTTTTT
TRBJ2-4	TRBV19	NA	few	CASRETKIAKNIQYF	TGTGCCAGTAGAGAAACAAAGATAGCCAAAAACATTCAGTACTTC
TRBJ2-3	TRBV14	NA	NA	CASSNFPGLLTDTQYF	TGTGCCAGCAGCAACTTTCCGGGACTTTTGACAGATACGCAGTATTTT
TRBJ1-2	TRBV5-5	TRBD1	NA	CASIPPGQPPRSYGYTF	TGTGCCAGCATCCCCCCGGGACAGCCCCCTCGGTCCTATGGCTACACCTTC
TRBJ1-1	TRBV4-1	NA	few	CASSQDFNTEAFF	TGCGCCAGCAGCCAAGATTTCAACACTGAAGCTTTCTTT
TRBJ2-2	TRBV6-5	TRBD2	NA	CASSYQLAGNTGELFF	TGTGCCAGCAGTTACCAGCTAGCGGGCAACACCGGGGAGCTGTTTTTT
TRBJ1-2	TRBV7-9	NA	NA	CASSFGTPSGYTF	TGTGCCAGCAGCTTCGGGACTCCTTCAGGCTACACCTTC
TRBJ2-2	TRBV27	NA	NA	CASSFSQSTGELFF	TGTGCCAGCAGTTTCAGTCAGTCCACCGGGGAGCTGTTTTTT
TRBJ2-1	TRBV27	TRBD2	NA	CASSLRRGGIHNEQFF	TGTGCCAGCAGTTTACGGCGGGGAGGGATCCACAATGAGCAGTTCTTC
TRBJ2-5	TRBV6-6	TRBD2	NA	CASSYPGGLETQYF	TGTGCCAGCAGTTATCCGGGGGGGCTGGAGACCCAGTACTTC
TRBJ2-1	TRBV6-2/TRBV6-3	NA	NA	CASSYTNGAGLGSYNEQFF	TGTGCCAGCAGTTACACCAACGGGGCAGGGCTCGGGTCCTACAATGAGCAGTTCTTC
TRBJ1-2	TRBV27	TRBD1	few	CASSFDRADYGYTF	TGTGCCAGCAGCTTCGACAGGGCAGACTATGGCTACACCTTC
TRBJ2-3	TRBV7-3	TRBD2	NA	CVSSLIGGRADTQYF	TGTGTCAGCAGCTTAATTGGCGGGAGGGCAGATACGCAGTATTTT
TRBJ1-4	TRBV4-3	NA	NA	CASSHVHQGNEKLFF	TGCGCCAGCAGCCACGTTCACCAGGGGAATGAAAAACTGTTTTTT
TRBJ2-1	TRBV2	TRBD1	NA	CASSSPFRTGPDTEQFF	TGTGCCAGCAGTTCCCCATTTAGGACAGGGCCCGACACTGAGCAGTTCTTC
TRBJ2-3	TRBV5-6	NA	few	CASSLGWPGTDTQYF	TGTGCCAGCAGCTTGGGATGGCCAGGAACAGATACGCAGTATTTT
TRBJ2-1	TRBV5-3	TRBD2	NA	CARPAEGPRRGGYNEQFF	TGTGCCAGACCGGCGGAGGGACCCCGGCGGGGGGGATACAATGAGCAGTTCTTC
TRBJ2-1	TRBV6-1	NA	NA	CASSGGLRSYNEQFF	TGTGCCAGCAGTGGAGGACTGCGCTCCTACAATGAGCAGTTCTTC
TRBJ2-7	TRBV7-6	NA	many	CASSLAPRGSPEQYF	TGTGCCAGCAGCTTAGCGCCCCGCGGTAGCCCCGAGCAGTACTTC
TRBJ2-3	TRBV2	NA	few	CASSEGAGSTDTQYF	TGTGCCAGCAGTGAAGGGGCGGGGAGCACAGATACGCAGTATTTT
TRBJ2-3	TRBV10-3	TRBD2	NA	CAISATSGGTDTQYF	TGTGCCATCAGTGCAACTAGCGGGGGGACAGATACGCAGTATTTT
TRBJ1-2	TRBV12-3/TRBV12-4	NA	NA	CASSPRGDYGYTF	TGTGCCAGCAGCCCTCGGGGGGACTATGGCTACACCTTC
TRBJ1-4	TRBV7-2	TRBD1	many	CASSLGDSGGYEKLFF	TGTGCCAGCAGCTTAGGAGACTCAGGGGGCTATGAAAAACTGTTTTTT
TRBJ2-2	TRBV7-6	TRBD1	NA	CASSSPVTGGGNTGELFF	TGTGCCAGCAGCTCGCCCGTTACAGGGGGCGGGAACACCGGGGAGCTGTTTTTT